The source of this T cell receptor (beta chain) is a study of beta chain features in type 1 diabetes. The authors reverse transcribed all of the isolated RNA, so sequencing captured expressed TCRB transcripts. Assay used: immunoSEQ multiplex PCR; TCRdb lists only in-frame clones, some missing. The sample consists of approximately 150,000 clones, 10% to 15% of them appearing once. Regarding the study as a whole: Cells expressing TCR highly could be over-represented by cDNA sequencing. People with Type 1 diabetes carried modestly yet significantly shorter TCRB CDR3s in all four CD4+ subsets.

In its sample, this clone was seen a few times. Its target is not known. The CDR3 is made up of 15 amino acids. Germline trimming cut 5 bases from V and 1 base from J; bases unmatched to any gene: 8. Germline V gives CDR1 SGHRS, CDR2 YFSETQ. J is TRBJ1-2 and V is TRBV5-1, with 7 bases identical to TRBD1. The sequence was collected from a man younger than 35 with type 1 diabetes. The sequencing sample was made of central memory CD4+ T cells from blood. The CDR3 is CASRPDRAFNYGYTF. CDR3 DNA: TGCGCCAGCAGGCCAGACAGGGCTTTTAACTATGGCTACACCTTC.